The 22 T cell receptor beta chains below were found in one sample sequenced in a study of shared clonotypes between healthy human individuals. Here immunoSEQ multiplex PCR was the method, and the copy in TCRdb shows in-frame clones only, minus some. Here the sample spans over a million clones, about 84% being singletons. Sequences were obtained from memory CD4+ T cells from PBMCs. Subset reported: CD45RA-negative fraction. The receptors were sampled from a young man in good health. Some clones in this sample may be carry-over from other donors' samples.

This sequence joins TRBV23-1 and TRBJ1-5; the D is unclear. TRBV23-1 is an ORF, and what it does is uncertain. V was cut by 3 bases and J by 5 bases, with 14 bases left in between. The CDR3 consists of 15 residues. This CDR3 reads CASSQRKKDDQPQHF. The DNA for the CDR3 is TGCGCCAGCAGTCAGAGGAAAAAGGACGATCAGCCCCAGCATTTT.

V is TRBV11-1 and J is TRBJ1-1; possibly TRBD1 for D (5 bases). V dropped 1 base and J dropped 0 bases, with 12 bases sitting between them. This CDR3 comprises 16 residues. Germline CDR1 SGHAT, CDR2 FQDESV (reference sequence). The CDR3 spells CASSLVSGRVNTEAFF. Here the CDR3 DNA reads TGTGCCAGCAGCTTAGTTTCGGGCAGGGTGAACACTGAAGCTTTCTTT.

CDR3 loop: CASRTGDGYTF. The CDR3 nucleotides are TGTGCCAGTAGAACAGGGGACGGCTACACCTTC. The rearrangement links TRBV19 to TRBJ1-2, with TRBD1 identical over 7 bases. Unmatched junction bases numbered 3, after V lost 6 bases and J lost 8 bases. Germline V lookup: CDR1 LNHDA, CDR2 SQIVND (reference sequence). This CDR3 has 11 residues.

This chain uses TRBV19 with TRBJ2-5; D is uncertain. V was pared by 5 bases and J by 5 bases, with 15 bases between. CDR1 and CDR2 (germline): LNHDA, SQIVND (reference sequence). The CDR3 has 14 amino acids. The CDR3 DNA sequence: TGTGCCAGTAGTCCCTACCAAACCCGGGAGACCCAGTACTTC. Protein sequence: CASSPYQTRETQYF.

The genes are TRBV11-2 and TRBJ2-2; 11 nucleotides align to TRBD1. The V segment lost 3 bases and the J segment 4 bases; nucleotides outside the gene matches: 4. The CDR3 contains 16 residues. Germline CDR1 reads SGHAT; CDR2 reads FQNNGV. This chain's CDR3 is CASSLGQGVRTGELFF. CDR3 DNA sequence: TGTGCCAGCAGCTTGGGACAGGGGGTGCGCACCGGGGAGCTGTTTTTT.

CDR3 bases: TGTGCCAGCAATGAGGGTTTGGGCGAGCAGTACTTC. This sequence encodes CASNEGLGEQYF. J is TRBJ2-7 and V is TRBV2; possible D gene TRBD2, 5 bases. Germline V gene data show CDR1 as SNHLY and CDR2 as FYNNEI. The CDR3 runs 12 residues. V was clipped by 7 bases and J by 6 bases, with 13 bases between them.

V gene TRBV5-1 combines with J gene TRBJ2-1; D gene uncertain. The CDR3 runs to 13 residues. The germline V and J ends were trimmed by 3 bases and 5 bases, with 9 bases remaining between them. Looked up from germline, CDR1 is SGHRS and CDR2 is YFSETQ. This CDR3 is CASSYQLDNEQFF. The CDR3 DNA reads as TGCGCCAGCAGCTATCAACTCGACAATGAGCAGTTCTTC.

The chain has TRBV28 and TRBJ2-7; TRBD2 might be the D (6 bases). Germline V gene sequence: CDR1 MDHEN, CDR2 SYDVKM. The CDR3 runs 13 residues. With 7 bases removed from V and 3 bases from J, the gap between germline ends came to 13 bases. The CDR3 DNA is TGTGCCAGCAAACTCGGGACTGACTACGAGCAGTACTTC. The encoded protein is CASKLGTDYEQYF.

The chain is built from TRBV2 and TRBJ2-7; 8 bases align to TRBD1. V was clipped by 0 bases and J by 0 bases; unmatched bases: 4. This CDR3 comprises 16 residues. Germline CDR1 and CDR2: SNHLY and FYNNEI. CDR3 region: CASSEAWGQASYEQYF. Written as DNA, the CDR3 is TGTGCCAGCAGTGAAGCCTGGGGACAGGCCTCCTACGAGCAGTACTTC.

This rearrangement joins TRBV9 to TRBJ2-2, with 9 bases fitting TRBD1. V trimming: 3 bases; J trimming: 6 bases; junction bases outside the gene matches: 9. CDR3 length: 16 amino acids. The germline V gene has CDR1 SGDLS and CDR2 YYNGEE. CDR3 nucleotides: TGTGCCAGCAGCGGGACAGGGGCCACAGTCCCCGGGGAGCTGTTTTTT. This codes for CASSGTGATVPGELFF.

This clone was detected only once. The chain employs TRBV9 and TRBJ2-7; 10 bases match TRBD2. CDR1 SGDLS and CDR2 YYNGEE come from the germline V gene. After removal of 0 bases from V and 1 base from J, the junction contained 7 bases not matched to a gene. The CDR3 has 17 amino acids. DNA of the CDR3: TGTGCCAGCAGCGTAGCTCCGGCTAGCGGGAGTTCCTACGAGCAGTACTTC. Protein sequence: CASSVAPASGSSYEQYF.

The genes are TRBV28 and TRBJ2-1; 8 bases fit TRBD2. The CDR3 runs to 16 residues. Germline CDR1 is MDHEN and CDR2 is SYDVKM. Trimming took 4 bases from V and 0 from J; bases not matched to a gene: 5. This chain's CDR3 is CASSSRLAFSYNEQFF. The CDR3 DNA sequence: TGTGCCAGCAGTTCCAGACTAGCGTTCTCCTACAATGAGCAGTTCTTC.

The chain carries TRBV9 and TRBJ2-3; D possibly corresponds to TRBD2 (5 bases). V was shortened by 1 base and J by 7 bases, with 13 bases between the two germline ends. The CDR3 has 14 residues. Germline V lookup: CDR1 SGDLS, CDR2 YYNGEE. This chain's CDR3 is CASSVSPGENTQYF. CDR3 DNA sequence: TGTGCCAGCAGCGTATCTCCTGGGGAGAATACGCAGTATTTT.

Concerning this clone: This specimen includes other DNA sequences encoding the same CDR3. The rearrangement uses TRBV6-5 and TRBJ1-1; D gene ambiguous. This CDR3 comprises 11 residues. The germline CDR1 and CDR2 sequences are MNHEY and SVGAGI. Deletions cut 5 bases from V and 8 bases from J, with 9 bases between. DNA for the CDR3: TGTGCCAGCAGTACGGGCACCGAAGCTTTCTTT. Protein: CASSTGTEAFF.

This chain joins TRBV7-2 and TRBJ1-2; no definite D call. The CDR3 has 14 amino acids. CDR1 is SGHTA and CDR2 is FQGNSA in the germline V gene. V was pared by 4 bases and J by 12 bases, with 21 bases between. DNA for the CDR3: TGTGCCAGCAGCTCCTACCCCCTGGCCACGGTGGACACCTTC. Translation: CASSSYPLATVDTF.

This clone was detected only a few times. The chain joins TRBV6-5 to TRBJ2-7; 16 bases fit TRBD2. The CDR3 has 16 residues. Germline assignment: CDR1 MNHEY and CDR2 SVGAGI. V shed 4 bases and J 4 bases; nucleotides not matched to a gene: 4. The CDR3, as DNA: TGTGCCAGCAGTTCGGGACTAGCGGGAGGGCCTTACGAGCAGTACTTC. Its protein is CASSSGLAGGPYEQYF.

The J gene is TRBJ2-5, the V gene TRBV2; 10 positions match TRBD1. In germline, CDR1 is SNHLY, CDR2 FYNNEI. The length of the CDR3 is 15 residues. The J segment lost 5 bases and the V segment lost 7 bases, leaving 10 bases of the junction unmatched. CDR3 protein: CASTRTGGGAETQYF. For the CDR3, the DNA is TGTGCCAGCACTAGGACAGGGGGAGGTGCGGAGACCCAGTACTTC.

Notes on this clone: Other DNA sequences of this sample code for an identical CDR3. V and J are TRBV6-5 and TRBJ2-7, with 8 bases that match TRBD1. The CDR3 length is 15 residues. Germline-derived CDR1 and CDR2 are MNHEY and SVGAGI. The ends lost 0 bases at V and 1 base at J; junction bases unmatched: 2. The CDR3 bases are TGTGCCAGCAGTTACTCCGGGACAGGATCCTACGAGCAGTACTTC. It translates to CASSYSGTGSYEQYF.

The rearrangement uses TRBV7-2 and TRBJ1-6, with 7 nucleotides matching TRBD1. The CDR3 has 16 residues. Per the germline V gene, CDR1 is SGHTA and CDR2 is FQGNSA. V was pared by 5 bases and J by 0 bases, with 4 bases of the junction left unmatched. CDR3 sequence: CASSRGQSSYNSPLHF. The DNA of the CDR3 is TGTGCCAGCAGCCGGGGACAGTCCTCCTATAATTCACCCCTCCACTTT.

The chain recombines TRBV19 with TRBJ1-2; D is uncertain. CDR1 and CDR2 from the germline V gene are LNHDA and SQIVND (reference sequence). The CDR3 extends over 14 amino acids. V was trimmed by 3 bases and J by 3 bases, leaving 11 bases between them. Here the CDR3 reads CASSIPGWDYGYTF. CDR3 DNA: TGTGCCAGTAGTATCCCAGGATGGGACTATGGCTACACCTTC.

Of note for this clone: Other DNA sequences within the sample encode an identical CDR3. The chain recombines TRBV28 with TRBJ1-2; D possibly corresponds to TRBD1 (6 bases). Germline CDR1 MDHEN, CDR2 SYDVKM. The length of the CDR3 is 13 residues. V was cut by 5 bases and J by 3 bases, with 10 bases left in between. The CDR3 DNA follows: TGTGCCAGCAGTCGGGGACAATACTATGGCTACACCTTC. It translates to CASSRGQYYGYTF.

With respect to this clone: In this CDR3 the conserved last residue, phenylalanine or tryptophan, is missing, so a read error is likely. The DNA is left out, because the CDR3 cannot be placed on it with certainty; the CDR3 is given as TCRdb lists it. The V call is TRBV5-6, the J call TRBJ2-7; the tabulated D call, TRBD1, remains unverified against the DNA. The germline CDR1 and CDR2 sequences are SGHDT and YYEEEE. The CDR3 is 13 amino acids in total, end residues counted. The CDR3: CASSPGTRQARSH.